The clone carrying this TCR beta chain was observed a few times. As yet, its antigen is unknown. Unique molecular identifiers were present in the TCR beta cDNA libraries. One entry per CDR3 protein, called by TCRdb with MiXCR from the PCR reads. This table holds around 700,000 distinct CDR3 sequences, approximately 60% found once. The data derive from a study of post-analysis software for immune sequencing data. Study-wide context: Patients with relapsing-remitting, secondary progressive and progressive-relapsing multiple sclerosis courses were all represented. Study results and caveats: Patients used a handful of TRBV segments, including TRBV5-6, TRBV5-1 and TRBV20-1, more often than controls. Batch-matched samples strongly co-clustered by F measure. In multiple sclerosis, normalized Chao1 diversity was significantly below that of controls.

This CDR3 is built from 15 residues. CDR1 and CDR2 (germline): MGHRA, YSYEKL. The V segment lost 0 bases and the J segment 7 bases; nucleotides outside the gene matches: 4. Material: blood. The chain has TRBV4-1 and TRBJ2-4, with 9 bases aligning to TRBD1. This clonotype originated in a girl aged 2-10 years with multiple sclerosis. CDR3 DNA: TGCGCCAGCAGCCAAGAAGGGACAGGGAGGAACATTCAGTACTTC. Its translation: CASSQEGTGRNIQYF.